These T cell receptor beta chains were read from a single sample in a study of early T cells in non-severe SARS-CoV-2 infection. Each CDR3 protein is one row after TCRdb ran MiXCR on the 5' RACE reads. The sample consists of approximately 29,000 distinct CDR3 sequences, about 6% of them appearing once. The sequencing sample was made of whole blood. These receptors were collected from an adult who was a healthcare worker with PCR-confirmed SARS-CoV-2 infection or an uninfected control (not recorded which). CDR3s include the opening cysteine and the closing phenylalanine or tryptophan. A D gene is named only where the DNA matches it firmly. A row's size may be missing; if present it is once, few, many or a size class.

CDR3aa: CASSSPIGAAEQVDTQYF
CDR3nt: TGTGCCAGCAGCTCACCTATAGGAGCGGCTGAGCAGGTAGATACGCAGTATTTT
v_gene: TRBV7-2
abundance: many
j_gene: TRBJ2-3
d_gene: NA

CDR3aa: CASSLLGRGEKLFF
CDR3nt: TGTGCCAGCAGTTTGTTGGGTAGGGGTGAAAAACTGTTTTTT
v_gene: TRBV28
abundance: many
j_gene: TRBJ1-4
d_gene: NA

CDR3aa: CASSLSAGGPDTQYF
CDR3nt: TGTGCCAGCAGCTTATCAGCGGGGGGGCCAGATACGCAGTATTTT
v_gene: TRBV7-7
abundance: many
j_gene: TRBJ2-3
d_gene: TRBD2

CDR3aa: CASSSGQYTGELFF
CDR3nt: TGTGCCAGCAGTTCCGGACAGTACACCGGGGAGCTGTTTTTT
v_gene: TRBV7-9
abundance: few
j_gene: TRBJ2-2
d_gene: NA

CDR3aa: CASSFTGGGQPQHF
CDR3nt: TGTGCCAGTAGTTTTACAGGGGGCGGACAGCCCCAGCATTTT
v_gene: TRBV19
abundance: many
j_gene: TRBJ1-5
d_gene: TRBD1

CDR3aa: CASSPRKREFSETQYF
CDR3nt: TGTGCCAGCAGCCCTCGGAAGCGGGAGTTTTCGGAGACCCAGTACTTC
v_gene: TRBV7-8
abundance: NA
j_gene: TRBJ2-5
d_gene: TRBD2

CDR3aa: CASSTKTGVMNTEAFF
CDR3nt: TGTGCCAGCAGCACCAAGACAGGAGTAATGAACACTGAAGCTTTCTTT
v_gene: TRBV6-2/TRBV6-3
abundance: medium-sized
j_gene: TRBJ1-1
d_gene: NA

CDR3aa: CASSHSTGTEAFF
CDR3nt: TGCGCCAGCAGCCATAGTACCGGCACTGAAGCTTTCTTT
v_gene: TRBV4-3
abundance: few
j_gene: TRBJ1-1
d_gene: NA

CDR3aa: CASSQDHVQSQYF
CDR3nt: TGTGCCAGCAGCCAAGATCATGTGCAATCCCAGTACTTC
v_gene: TRBV3-1
abundance: many
j_gene: TRBJ2-7
d_gene: NA

CDR3aa: CASSSRGAEAFF
CDR3nt: TGTGCCAGCAGCTCCAGGGGTGCTGAAGCTTTCTTT
v_gene: TRBV3-1
abundance: few
j_gene: TRBJ1-1
d_gene: NA

CDR3aa: CASRAGSSYNSPLHF
CDR3nt: TGTGCCAGCAGGGCTGGGAGCTCCTATAATTCACCCCTCCACTTT
v_gene: TRBV27
abundance: NA
j_gene: TRBJ1-6
d_gene: NA

CDR3aa: CASSSTGSGNTIYF
CDR3nt: TGTGCCAGCAGCTCGACAGGGTCCGGAAACACCATATATTTT
v_gene: TRBV28
abundance: many
j_gene: TRBJ1-3
d_gene: TRBD1

CDR3aa: CASSPGTGRGTEAFF
CDR3nt: TGTGCCAGCTCACCTGGGACAGGTCGGGGAACTGAAGCTTTCTTT
v_gene: TRBV18
abundance: many
j_gene: TRBJ1-1
d_gene: TRBD1

CDR3aa: CASSLGRDLSYNEQFF
CDR3nt: TGTGCCAGCAGTCTCGGACGAGATCTCTCCTACAATGAGCAGTTCTTC
v_gene: TRBV6-4
abundance: medium-sized
j_gene: TRBJ2-1
d_gene: NA

CDR3aa: CSAIRPRWREAAKRYNEQFF
CDR3nt: TGCAGTGCCATAAGACCTCGATGGCGGGAGGCTGCGAAGAGGTACAATGAGCAGTTCTTC
v_gene: TRBV20-1
abundance: many
j_gene: TRBJ2-1
d_gene: TRBD2

CDR3aa: CASSASAYNEQFF
CDR3nt: TGTGCCAGCAGTGCTAGCGCGTACAATGAGCAGTTCTTC
v_gene: TRBV12-3/TRBV12-4
abundance: many
j_gene: TRBJ2-1
d_gene: NA

CDR3aa: CASSPGGALAFYNSPLHF
CDR3nt: TGTGCCAGCTCACCCGGAGGCGCCTTGGCCTTCTATAATTCACCCCTCCACTTT
v_gene: TRBV18
abundance: many
j_gene: TRBJ1-6
d_gene: NA

CDR3aa: CSARDAGTSTDTQYF
CDR3nt: TGCAGTGCTAGAGATGCGGGTACTAGCACAGATACGCAGTATTTT
v_gene: TRBV20-1
abundance: many
j_gene: TRBJ2-3
d_gene: NA

CDR3aa: CAISGTGGLTDTQYF
CDR3nt: TGTGCCATCAGTGGGACAGGGGGCTTGACAGATACGCAGTATTTT
v_gene: TRBV10-3
abundance: NA
j_gene: TRBJ2-3
d_gene: TRBD1

CDR3aa: CSALASGRDTQYF
CDR3nt: TGCAGTGCTCTGGCTAGCGGTAGGGATACGCAGTATTTT
v_gene: TRBV20-1
abundance: few
j_gene: TRBJ2-3
d_gene: TRBD2

CDR3aa: CASSSSAARNEQFF
CDR3nt: TGCGCCAGCAGCTCCAGTGCGGCTAGGAATGAGCAGTTCTTC
v_gene: TRBV5-1
abundance: many
j_gene: TRBJ2-1
d_gene: NA

CDR3aa: CASSYSLRVRGYGYTF
CDR3nt: TGTGCCAGCAGTTACTCGTTGAGGGTTAGAGGCTATGGCTACACCTTC
v_gene: TRBV6-5
abundance: many
j_gene: TRBJ1-2
d_gene: NA

CDR3aa: CASSLAARHYEQYF
CDR3nt: TGTGCCAGCAGTTTAGCAGCCCGTCACTACGAGCAGTACTTC
v_gene: TRBV27
abundance: many
j_gene: TRBJ2-7
d_gene: NA

CDR3aa: CSARRSGPDTQYF
CDR3nt: TGCAGTGCTAGGCGGTCGGGCCCAGATACGCAGTATTTT
v_gene: TRBV20-1
abundance: many
j_gene: TRBJ2-3
d_gene: NA

CDR3aa: CATSPQTGRDTGELFF
CDR3nt: TGTGCCACCAGTCCTCAGACAGGGAGAGACACCGGGGAGCTGTTTTTT
v_gene: TRBV24-1
abundance: many
j_gene: TRBJ2-2
d_gene: TRBD1

CDR3aa: CAGTRDRGSYGYTF
CDR3nt: TGTGCCGGGACCAGGGACAGGGGATCCTATGGCTACACCTTC
v_gene: TRBV30
abundance: many
j_gene: TRBJ1-2
d_gene: TRBD1

CDR3aa: CSVEDLRDRTNTIYF
CDR3nt: TGCAGCGTTGAAGATCTCCGGGACAGGACAAACACCATATATTTT
v_gene: TRBV29-1
abundance: many
j_gene: TRBJ1-3
d_gene: TRBD1

CDR3aa: CSVAEGQDYGYTF
CDR3nt: TGCAGCGTTGCCGAGGGACAGGACTATGGCTACACCTTC
v_gene: TRBV29-1
abundance: many
j_gene: TRBJ1-2
d_gene: TRBD1

CDR3aa: CASSQDPSFRTQYF
CDR3nt: TGTGCCAGCAGCCAAGATCCCTCCTTCAGGACCCAGTACTTC
v_gene: TRBV3-1
abundance: many
j_gene: TRBJ2-5
d_gene: NA

CDR3aa: CASSFGRYQPQHF
CDR3nt: TGTGCCAGCAGCTTCGGGAGATATCAGCCCCAGCATTTT
v_gene: TRBV7-2
abundance: NA
j_gene: TRBJ1-5
d_gene: NA

CDR3aa: CASSREGDTNYEQYF
CDR3nt: TGCGCCAGCAGTCGGGAAGGGGACACCAACTACGAGCAGTACTTC
v_gene: TRBV23-1
abundance: many
j_gene: TRBJ2-7
d_gene: NA

CDR3aa: CSGTGITYNEQFF
CDR3nt: TGCAGCGGGACAGGGATAACCTACAATGAGCAGTTCTTC
v_gene: TRBV29-1
abundance: NA
j_gene: TRBJ2-1
d_gene: TRBD1

CDR3aa: CASSTTQGTDTQYF
CDR3nt: TGTGCCAGTAGCACCACCCAGGGCACAGATACGCAGTATTTT
v_gene: TRBV19
abundance: medium-sized
j_gene: TRBJ2-3
d_gene: NA

CDR3aa: CAISIGSPGQDTQYF
CDR3nt: TGTGCCATCTCGATAGGGAGCCCAGGGCAGGATACGCAGTATTTT
v_gene: TRBV10-3
abundance: many
j_gene: TRBJ2-3
d_gene: NA

CDR3aa: CASSQEQRRTYNEQFF
CDR3nt: TGCGCCAGCAGCCAAGAACAGCGGCGCACCTACAATGAGCAGTTCTTC
v_gene: TRBV4-1
abundance: many
j_gene: TRBJ2-1
d_gene: NA

CDR3aa: CSAHLPRPEINYGYTF
CDR3nt: TGCAGTGCTCACCTTCCCCGACCTGAGATTAACTATGGCTACACCTTC
v_gene: TRBV20-1
abundance: NA
j_gene: TRBJ1-2
d_gene: NA

CDR3aa: CASKGTASETQYF
CDR3nt: TGTGCCAGCAAAGGGACAGCGAGCGAGACCCAGTACTTC
v_gene: TRBV2
abundance: many
j_gene: TRBJ2-5
d_gene: TRBD1

CDR3aa: CASSPMSSGRRNEQFF
CDR3nt: TGTGCCAGCAGCCCGATGAGTAGCGGGAGACGCAATGAGCAGTTCTTC
v_gene: TRBV14
abundance: many
j_gene: TRBJ2-1
d_gene: TRBD2

CDR3aa: CASSQVTQIFYGYTF
CDR3nt: TGTGCCAGCAGCCAAGTCACACAGATTTTCTATGGCTACACCTTC
v_gene: TRBV4-2
abundance: many
j_gene: TRBJ1-2
d_gene: NA

CDR3aa: CASSLGASGDVYQETQYF
CDR3nt: TGTGCCAGCAGCTTAGGGGCTAGCGGGGACGTGTACCAAGAGACCCAGTACTTC
v_gene: TRBV11-3
abundance: NA
j_gene: TRBJ2-5
d_gene: TRBD2

CDR3aa: CASSYSSQSRRPNTGELFF
CDR3nt: TGTGCCAGCAGTTACTCGTCCCAGTCTCGGCGGCCGAACACCGGGGAGCTGTTTTTT
v_gene: TRBV6-8
abundance: many
j_gene: TRBJ2-2
d_gene: NA

CDR3aa: CSVGVIGTGELFF
CDR3nt: TGCAGCGTTGGGGTTATTGGCACCGGGGAGCTGTTTTTT
v_gene: TRBV29-1
abundance: NA
j_gene: TRBJ2-2
d_gene: NA

CDR3aa: CASRTIALDEQFF
CDR3nt: TGTGCCAGCAGAACGATAGCTTTGGATGAGCAGTTCTTC
v_gene: TRBV7-2
abundance: many
j_gene: TRBJ2-1
d_gene: NA

CDR3aa: CASSVEGQGAYEQYF
CDR3nt: TGTGCCAGCAGCGTCGAAGGACAGGGCGCCTACGAGCAGTACTTC
v_gene: TRBV9
abundance: many
j_gene: TRBJ2-7
d_gene: TRBD1

CDR3aa: CASSVGGIQETQYF
CDR3nt: TGTGCCAGCAGCGTAGGGGGAATTCAAGAGACCCAGTACTTC
v_gene: TRBV9
abundance: NA
j_gene: TRBJ2-5
d_gene: NA

CDR3aa: CASSLRQGGGNQPQHF
CDR3nt: TGTGCCAGCAGCTTACGACAGGGAGGAGGCAATCAGCCCCAGCATTTT
v_gene: TRBV11-2
abundance: many
j_gene: TRBJ1-5
d_gene: TRBD1

CDR3aa: CSASTSAGDTQYF
CDR3nt: TGCAGTGCCTCGACTAGTGCAGGGGATACGCAGTATTTT
v_gene: TRBV20-1
abundance: NA
j_gene: TRBJ2-3
d_gene: NA

CDR3aa: CASSATGTPYEQYF
CDR3nt: TGTGCCAGCAGTGCGACCGGGACACCTTACGAGCAGTACTTC
v_gene: TRBV12-3/TRBV12-4
abundance: many
j_gene: TRBJ2-7
d_gene: NA

CDR3aa: CASSPTGQGEQYF
CDR3nt: TGTGCCAGCTCACCCACGGGTCAGGGCGAGCAGTACTTC
v_gene: TRBV18
abundance: few
j_gene: TRBJ2-7
d_gene: NA

CDR3aa: CSVGDPYNEQFF
CDR3nt: TGCAGCGTAGGGGACCCCTACAATGAGCAGTTCTTC
v_gene: TRBV29-1
abundance: few
j_gene: TRBJ2-1
d_gene: NA

CDR3aa: CASSPRTSGGEQFF
CDR3nt: TGTGCCAGCAGCCCTCGGACTAGCGGGGGTGAGCAGTTCTTC
v_gene: TRBV11-3
abundance: many
j_gene: TRBJ2-1
d_gene: TRBD2

CDR3aa: CASSMTGSEQYF
CDR3nt: TGTGCCAGCAGCATGACAGGGAGCGAGCAGTACTTC
v_gene: TRBV7-9
abundance: many
j_gene: TRBJ2-7
d_gene: TRBD1

CDR3aa: CASSLASQGNYGYTF
CDR3nt: TGCGCCAGCAGCTTGGCAAGCCAGGGAAACTATGGCTACACCTTC
v_gene: TRBV5-1
abundance: many
j_gene: TRBJ1-2
d_gene: NA

CDR3aa: CSATLGAGGTDTQYF
CDR3nt: TGCAGTGCTACCCTAGGAGCGGGAGGGACAGATACGCAGTATTTT
v_gene: TRBV20-1
abundance: few
j_gene: TRBJ2-3
d_gene: TRBD2

CDR3aa: CASNGGVNVYNEQFF
CDR3nt: TGTGCCAGCAACGGAGGGGTTAATGTATACAATGAGCAGTTCTTC
v_gene: TRBV6-1
abundance: many
j_gene: TRBJ2-1
d_gene: NA

CDR3aa: CASRDLDRAQETQYF
CDR3nt: TGTGCCAGCAGGGACCTGGACAGGGCTCAAGAGACCCAGTACTTC
v_gene: TRBV28
abundance: many
j_gene: TRBJ2-5
d_gene: TRBD1

CDR3aa: CSVEGVRKGQPQETQYF
CDR3nt: TGCAGCGTTGAAGGGGTTCGGAAGGGACAGCCCCAAGAGACCCAGTACTTC
v_gene: TRBV29-1
abundance: many
j_gene: TRBJ2-5
d_gene: TRBD1